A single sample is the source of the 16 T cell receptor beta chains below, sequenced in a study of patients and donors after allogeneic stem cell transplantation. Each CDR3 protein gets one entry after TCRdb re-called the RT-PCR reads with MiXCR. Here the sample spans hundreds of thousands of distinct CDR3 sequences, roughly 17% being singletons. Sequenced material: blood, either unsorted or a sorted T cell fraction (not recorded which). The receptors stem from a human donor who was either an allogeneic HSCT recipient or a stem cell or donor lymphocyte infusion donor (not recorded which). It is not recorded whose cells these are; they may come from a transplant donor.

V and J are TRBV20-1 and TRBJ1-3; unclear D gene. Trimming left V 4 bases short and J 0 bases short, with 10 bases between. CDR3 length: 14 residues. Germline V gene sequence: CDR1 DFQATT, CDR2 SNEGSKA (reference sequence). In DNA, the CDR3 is TGCAGTGCTACCGGGCTCCTCTCTGGAAACACCATATATTTT. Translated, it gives CSATGLLSGNTIYF.

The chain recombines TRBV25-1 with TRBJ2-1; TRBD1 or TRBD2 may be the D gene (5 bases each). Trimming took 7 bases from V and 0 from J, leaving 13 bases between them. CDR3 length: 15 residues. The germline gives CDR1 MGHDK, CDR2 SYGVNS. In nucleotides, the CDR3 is TGTGCCAGCACGGGACGGCTGAGCTCCTACAATGAGCAGTTCTTC. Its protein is CASTGRLSSYNEQFF.

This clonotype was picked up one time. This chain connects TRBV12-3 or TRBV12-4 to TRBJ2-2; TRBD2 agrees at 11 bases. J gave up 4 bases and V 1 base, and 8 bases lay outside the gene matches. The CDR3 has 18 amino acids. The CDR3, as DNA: TGTGCCAGCAGTTTAGGTAGCGGGGGGGCCTTGGGCACCGGGGAGCTGTTTTTT. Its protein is CASSLGSGGALGTGELFF.

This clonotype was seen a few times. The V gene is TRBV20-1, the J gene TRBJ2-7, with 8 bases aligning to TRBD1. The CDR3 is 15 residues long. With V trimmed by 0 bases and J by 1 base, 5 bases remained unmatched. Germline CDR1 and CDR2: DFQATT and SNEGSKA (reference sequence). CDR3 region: CSARDWGTGSYEQYF. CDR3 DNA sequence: TGCAGTGCTAGAGATTGGGGGACAGGTTCCTACGAGCAGTACTTC.

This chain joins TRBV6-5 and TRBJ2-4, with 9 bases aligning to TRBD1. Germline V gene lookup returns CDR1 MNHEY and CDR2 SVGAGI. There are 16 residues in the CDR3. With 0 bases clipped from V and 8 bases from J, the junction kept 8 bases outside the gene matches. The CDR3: CASSYSPGTGRDIQYF. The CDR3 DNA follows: TGTGCCAGCAGTTACTCACCCGGGACAGGGAGAGACATTCAGTACTTC.

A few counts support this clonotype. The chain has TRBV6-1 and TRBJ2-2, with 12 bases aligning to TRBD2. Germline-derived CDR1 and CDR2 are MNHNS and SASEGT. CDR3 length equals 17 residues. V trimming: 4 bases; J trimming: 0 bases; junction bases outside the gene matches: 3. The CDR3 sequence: CASSVTSGGTNTGELFF. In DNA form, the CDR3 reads TGTGCCAGCAGTGTGACTAGCGGGGGTACGAACACCGGGGAGCTGTTTTTT.

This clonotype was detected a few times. The CDR3 is CASSFALGASGNGGELFF. The CDR3 DNA sequence: TGTGCCAGCAGTTTCGCGTTAGGGGCTAGCGGGAATGGCGGGGAGCTGTTTTTT. The rearrangement uses TRBV12-3 or TRBV12-4 and TRBJ2-2; 9 bases are shared with TRBD2. The length of the CDR3 is 18 residues. The trim removed 3 bases at V and 7 bases at J, leaving 15 bases unmatched.

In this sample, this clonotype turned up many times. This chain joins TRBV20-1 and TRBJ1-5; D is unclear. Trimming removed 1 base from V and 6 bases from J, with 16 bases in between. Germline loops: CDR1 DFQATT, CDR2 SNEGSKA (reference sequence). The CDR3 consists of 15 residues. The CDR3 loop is CSARVGPWVGQPQHF. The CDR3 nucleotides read TGCAGTGCTAGAGTAGGCCCCTGGGTTGGTCAGCCCCAGCATTTT.

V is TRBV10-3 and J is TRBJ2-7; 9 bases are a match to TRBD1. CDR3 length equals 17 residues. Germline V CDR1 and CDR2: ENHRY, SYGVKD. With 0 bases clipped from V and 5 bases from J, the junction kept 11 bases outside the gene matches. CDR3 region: CAISESRPGQGGNEQYF. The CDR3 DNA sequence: TGTGCCATCAGTGAGTCTCGACCGGGACAGGGAGGTAACGAGCAGTACTTC.

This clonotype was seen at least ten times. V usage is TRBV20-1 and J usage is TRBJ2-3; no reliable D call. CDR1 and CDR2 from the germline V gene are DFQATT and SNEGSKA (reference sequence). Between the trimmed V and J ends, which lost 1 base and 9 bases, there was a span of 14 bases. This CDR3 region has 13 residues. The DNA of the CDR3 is TGCAGTGCTAGAGTCCCCCCAGACCGGACGCAGTATTTT. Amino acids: CSARVPPDRTQYF.

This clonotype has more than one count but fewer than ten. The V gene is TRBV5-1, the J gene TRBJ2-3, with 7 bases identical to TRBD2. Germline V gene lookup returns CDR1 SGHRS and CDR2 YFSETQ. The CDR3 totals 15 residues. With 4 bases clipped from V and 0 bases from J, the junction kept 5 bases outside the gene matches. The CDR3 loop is CASSPGGTSTDTQYF. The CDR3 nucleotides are TGCGCCAGCAGCCCCGGGGGGACTAGCACAGATACGCAGTATTTT.

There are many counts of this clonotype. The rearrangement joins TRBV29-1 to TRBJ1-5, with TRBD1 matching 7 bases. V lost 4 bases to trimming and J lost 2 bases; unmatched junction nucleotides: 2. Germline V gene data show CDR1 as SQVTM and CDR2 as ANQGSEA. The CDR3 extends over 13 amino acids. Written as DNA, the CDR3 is TGCAGCGTTGCTGGGACAGGCAATCAGCCCCAGCATTTT. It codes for CSVAGTGNQPQHF.

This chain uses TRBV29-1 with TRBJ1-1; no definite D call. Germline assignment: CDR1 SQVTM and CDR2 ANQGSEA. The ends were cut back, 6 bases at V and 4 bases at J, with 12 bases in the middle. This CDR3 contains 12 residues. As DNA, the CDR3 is TGCAGCGTACAACAGATGGGCACTGAAGCTTTCTTT. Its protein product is CSVQQMGTEAFF. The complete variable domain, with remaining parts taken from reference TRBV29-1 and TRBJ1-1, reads SAVISQKPSRDICQRGTSLTIQCQVDSQVTMMFWYRQQPGQSLTLIATANQGSEATYESGFVIDKFPISRPNLTFSTLTVSNMSPEDSSIYLCSVQQMGTEAFFGQGTRLTVV.

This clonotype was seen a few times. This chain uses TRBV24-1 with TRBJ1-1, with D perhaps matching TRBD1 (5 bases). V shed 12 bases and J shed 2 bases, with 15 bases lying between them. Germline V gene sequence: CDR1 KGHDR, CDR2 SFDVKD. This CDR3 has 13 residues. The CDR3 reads CAARDEVNTEAFF. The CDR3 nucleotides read TGTGCCGCTCGGGACGAAGTAAACACTGAAGCTTTCTTT.

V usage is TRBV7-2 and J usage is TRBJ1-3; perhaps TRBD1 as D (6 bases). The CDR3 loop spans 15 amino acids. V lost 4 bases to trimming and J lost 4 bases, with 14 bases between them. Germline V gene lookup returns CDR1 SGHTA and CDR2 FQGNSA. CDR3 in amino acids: CASSSPTGLGNTIYF. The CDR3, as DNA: TGTGCCAGCAGCTCGCCCACAGGGCTGGGAAACACCATATATTTT.

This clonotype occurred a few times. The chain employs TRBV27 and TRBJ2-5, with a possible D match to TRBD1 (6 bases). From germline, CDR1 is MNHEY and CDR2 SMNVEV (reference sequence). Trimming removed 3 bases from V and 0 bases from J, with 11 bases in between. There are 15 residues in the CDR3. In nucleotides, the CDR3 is TGTGCCAGCAGTTTGACAGGCCGGTACCAAGAGACCCAGTACTTC. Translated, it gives CASSLTGRYQETQYF.